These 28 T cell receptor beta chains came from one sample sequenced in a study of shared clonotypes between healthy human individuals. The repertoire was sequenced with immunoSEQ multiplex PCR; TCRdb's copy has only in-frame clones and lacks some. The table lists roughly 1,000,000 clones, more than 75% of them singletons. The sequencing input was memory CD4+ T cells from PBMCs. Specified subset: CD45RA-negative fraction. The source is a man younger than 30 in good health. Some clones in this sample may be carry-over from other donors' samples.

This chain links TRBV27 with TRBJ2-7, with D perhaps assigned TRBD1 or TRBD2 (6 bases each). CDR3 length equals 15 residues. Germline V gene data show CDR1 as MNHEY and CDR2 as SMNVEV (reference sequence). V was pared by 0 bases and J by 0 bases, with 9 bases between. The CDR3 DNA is TGTGCCAGCAGTTTATCGGGGGGCCGCTCCTACGAGCAGTACTTC. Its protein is CASSLSGGRSYEQYF.

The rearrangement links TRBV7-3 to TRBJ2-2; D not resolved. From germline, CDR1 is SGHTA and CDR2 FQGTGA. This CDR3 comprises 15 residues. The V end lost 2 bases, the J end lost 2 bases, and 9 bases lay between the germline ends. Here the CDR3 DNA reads TGTGCCAGCAGCTTATTCCCTACCAACACCGGGGAGCTGTTTTTT. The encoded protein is CASSLFPTNTGELFF. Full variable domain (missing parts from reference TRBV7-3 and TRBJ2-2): GAGVSQTPSNKVTEKGKYVELRCDPISGHTALYWYRQSLGQGPEFLIYFQGTGAADDSGLPNDRFFAVRPEGSVSTLKIQRTERGDSAVYLCASSLFPTNTGELFFGEGSRLTVL.

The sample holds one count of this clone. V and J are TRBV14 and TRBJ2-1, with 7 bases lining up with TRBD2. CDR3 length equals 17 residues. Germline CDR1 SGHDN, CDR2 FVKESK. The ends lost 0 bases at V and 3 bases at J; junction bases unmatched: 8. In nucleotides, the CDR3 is TGTGCCAGCAGCCAAGAGCGAGCGGGACGTCTCTACAATGAGCAGTTCTTC. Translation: CASSQERAGRLYNEQFF.

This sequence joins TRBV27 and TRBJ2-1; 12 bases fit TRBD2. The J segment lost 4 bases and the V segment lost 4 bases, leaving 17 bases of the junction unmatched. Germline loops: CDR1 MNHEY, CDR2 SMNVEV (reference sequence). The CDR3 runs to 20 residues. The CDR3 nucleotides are TGTGCCAGCAGTTCATATCGCTGGACTAGCGGGACCATCGATTACAATGAGCAGTTCTTC. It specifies CASSSYRWTSGTIDYNEQFF.

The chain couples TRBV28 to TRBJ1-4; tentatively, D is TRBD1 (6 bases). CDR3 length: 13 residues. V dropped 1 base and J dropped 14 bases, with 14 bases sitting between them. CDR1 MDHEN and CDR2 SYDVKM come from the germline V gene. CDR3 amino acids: CASSLSRGLPLFF. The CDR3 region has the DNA TGTGCCAGCAGTTTATCCAGGGGACTTCCTCTGTTTTTT. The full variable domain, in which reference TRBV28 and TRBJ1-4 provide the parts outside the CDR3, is DVKVTQSSRYLVKRTGEKVFLECVQDMDHENMFWYRQDPGLGLRLIYFSYDVKMKEKGDIPEGYSVSREKKERFSLILESASTNQTSMYLCASSLSRGLPLFFGSGTQLSVL.

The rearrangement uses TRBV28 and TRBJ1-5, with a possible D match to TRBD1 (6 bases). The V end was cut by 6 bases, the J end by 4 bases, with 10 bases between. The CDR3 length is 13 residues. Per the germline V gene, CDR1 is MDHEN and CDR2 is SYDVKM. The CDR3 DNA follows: TGTGCCAGCAGGATAGACAGGAATCAGCCCCAGCATTTT. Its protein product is CASRIDRNQPQHF.

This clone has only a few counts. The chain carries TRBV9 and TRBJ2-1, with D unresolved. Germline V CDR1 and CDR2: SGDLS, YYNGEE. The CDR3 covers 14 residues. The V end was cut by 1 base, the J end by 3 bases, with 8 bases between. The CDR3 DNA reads TGTGCCAGCAGCGTATCCGTAGTCTACAATGAGCAGTTCTTC. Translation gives CASSVSVVYNEQFF.

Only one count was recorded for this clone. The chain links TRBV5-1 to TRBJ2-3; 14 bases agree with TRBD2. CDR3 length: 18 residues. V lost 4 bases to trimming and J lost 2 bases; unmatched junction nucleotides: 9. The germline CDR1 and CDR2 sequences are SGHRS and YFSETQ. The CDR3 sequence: CASSRTSGRSVDTDTQYF. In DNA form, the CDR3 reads TGCGCCAGCAGCCGGACTAGCGGGAGGTCGGTGGACACAGATACGCAGTATTTT.

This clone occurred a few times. For the CDR3, the DNA is TGTGCCAGCAGCCTCCGAGAGTTAGTTAGCACAGATACGCAGTATTTT. This translates into CASSLRELVSTDTQYF. V gene TRBV5-4 combines with J gene TRBJ2-3; D gene unclear. The CDR3 runs to 16 residues. The V end lost 4 bases, the J end lost 0 bases, and 15 bases lay between the germline ends. Germline lookup yields CDR1 SGHNT and CDR2 YYREEE (reference sequence).

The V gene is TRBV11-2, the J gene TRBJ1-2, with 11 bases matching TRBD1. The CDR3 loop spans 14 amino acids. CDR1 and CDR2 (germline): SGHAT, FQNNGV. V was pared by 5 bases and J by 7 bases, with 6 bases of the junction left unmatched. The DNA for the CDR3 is TGTGCCAGCAGCCCGGGACAGGGGGAACTTGGCTACACCTTC. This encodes CASSPGQGELGYTF.

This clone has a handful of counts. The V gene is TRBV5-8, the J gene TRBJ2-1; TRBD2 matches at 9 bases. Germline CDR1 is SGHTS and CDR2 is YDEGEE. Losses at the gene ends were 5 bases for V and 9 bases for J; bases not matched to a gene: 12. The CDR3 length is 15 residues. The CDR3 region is CASSSGTSPRGEQFF. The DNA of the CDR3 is TGTGCCAGCAGTTCCGGGACTAGCCCCCGAGGTGAGCAGTTCTTC.

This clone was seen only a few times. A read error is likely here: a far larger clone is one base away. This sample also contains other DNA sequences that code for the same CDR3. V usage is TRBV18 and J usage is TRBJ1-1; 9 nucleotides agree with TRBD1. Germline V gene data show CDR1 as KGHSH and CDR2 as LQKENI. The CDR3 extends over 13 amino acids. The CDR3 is CASLQGANTEAFF. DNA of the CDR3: TGTGCCAGCTTACAGGGGGCGAACACGGAAGCTTTCTTT. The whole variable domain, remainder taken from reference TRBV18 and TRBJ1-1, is NAGVMQNPRHLVRRRGQEARLRCSPMKGHSHVYWYRQLPEEGLKFMVYLQKENIIDESGMPKERFSAEFPKEGPSILRIQQVVRGDSAAYFCASLQGANTEAFFGQGTRLTVV.

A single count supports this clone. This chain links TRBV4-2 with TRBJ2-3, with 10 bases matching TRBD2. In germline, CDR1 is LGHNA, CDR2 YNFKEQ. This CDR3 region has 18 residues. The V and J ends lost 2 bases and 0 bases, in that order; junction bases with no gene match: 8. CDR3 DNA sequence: TGTGCCAGCAGCCAATCAGGGACTAGCGTAGAAAGCACAGATACGCAGTATTTT. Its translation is CASSQSGTSVESTDTQYF.

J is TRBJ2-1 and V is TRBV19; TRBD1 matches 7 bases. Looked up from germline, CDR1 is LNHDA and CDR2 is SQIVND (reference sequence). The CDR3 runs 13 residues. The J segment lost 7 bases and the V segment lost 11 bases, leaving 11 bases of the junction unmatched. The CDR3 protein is CASRRTGQNEQFF. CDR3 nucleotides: TGTGCCTCTAGACGGACAGGTCAAAATGAGCAGTTCTTC. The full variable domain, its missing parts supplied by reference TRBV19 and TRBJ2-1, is DGGITQSPKYLFRKEGQNVTLSCEQNLNHDAMYWYRQDPGQGLRLIYYSQIVNDFQKGDIAEGYSVSREKKESFPLTVTSAQKNPTAFYLCASRRTGQNEQFFGPGTRLTVL.

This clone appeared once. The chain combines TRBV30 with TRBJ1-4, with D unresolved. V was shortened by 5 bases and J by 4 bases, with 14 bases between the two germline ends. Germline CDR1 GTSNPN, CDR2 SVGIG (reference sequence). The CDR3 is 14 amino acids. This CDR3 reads CAWGDVLGNEKLFF. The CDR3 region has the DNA TGTGCCTGGGGCGATGTATTGGGTAATGAAAAACTGTTTTTT.

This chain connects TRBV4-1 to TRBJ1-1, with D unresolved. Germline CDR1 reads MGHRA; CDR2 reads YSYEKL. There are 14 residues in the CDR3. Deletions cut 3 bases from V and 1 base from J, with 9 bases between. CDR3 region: CASSHPRQNTEAFF. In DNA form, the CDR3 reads TGCGCCAGCAGCCACCCCCGACAGAACACTGAAGCTTTCTTT.

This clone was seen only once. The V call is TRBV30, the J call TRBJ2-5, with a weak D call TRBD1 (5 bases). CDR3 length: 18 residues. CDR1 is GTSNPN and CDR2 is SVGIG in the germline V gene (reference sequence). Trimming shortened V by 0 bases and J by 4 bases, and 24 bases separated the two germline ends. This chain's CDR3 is CAWSVALGVTSIGETQYF. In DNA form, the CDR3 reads TGTGCCTGGAGTGTAGCCCTAGGGGTCACCTCCATCGGAGAGACCCAGTACTTC.

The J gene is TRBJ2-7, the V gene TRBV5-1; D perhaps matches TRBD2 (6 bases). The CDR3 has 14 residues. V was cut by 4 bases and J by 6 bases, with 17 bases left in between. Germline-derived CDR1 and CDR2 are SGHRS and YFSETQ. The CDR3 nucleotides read TGCGCCAGCAGCGTTGGGACTGCGACTGGCGAGCAGTACTTC. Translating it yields CASSVGTATGEQYF. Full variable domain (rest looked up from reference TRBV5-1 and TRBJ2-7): KAGVTQTPRYLIKTRGQQVTLSCSPISGHRSVSWYQQTPGQGLQFLFEYFSETQRNKGNFPGRFSGRQFSNSRSEMNVSTLELGDSALYLCASSVGTATGEQYFGPGTRLTVT.

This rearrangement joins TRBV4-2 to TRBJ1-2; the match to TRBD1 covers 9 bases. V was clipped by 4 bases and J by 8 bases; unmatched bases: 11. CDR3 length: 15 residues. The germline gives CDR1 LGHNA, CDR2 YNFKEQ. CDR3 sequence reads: CASSPPGQGQKGYTF. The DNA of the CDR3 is TGTGCCAGCAGCCCGCCGGGACAGGGACAAAAGGGCTACACCTTC.

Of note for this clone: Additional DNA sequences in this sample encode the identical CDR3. CDR3 DNA sequence: TGTGCCAGCAGTCGGACTAGCGGGAGTTACGAGCAGTACTTC. Amino acid sequence: CASSRTSGSYEQYF. This chain links TRBV2 with TRBJ2-7; 13 bases match TRBD2. Germline V CDR1 and CDR2: SNHLY, FYNNEI. The J segment lost 4 bases and the V segment lost 5 bases, leaving 2 bases of the junction unmatched. The CDR3 sequence is 14 residues long.

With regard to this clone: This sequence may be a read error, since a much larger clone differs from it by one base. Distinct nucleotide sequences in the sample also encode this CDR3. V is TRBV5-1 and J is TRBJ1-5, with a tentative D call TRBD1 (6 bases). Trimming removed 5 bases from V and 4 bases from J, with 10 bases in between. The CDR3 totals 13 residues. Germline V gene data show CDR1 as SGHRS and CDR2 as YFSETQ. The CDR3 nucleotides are TGCGCCAGCAGGCAGGGGCCTAATCAGCCCCAGCATTTT. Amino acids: CASRQGPNQPQHF.

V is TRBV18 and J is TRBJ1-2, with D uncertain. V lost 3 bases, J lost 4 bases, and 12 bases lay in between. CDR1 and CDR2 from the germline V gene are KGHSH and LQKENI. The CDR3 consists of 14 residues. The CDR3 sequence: CASSPPLVVYGYTF. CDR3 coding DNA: TGTGCCAGCTCACCTCCTTTGGTTGTCTATGGCTACACCTTC.

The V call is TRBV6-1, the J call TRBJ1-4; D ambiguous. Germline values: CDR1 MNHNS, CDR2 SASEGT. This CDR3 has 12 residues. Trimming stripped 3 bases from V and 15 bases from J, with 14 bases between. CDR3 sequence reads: CASSERTGRLFF. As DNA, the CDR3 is TGTGCCAGCAGTGAGAGGACGGGCCGGTTGTTTTTT.

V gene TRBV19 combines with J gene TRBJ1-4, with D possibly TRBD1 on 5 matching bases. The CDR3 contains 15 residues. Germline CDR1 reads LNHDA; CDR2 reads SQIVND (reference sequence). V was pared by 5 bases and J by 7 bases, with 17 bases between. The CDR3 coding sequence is TGTGCCAGTAGTCTCCCCGGGCAGGGAAGTGAAAAACTGTTTTTT. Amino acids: CASSLPGQGSEKLFF.

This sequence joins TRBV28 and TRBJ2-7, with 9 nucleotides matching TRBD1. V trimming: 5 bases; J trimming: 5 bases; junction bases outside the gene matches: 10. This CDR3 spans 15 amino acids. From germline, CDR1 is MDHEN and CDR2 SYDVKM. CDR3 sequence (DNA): TGTGCCAGCAGTCCAAGCGGACAGGGGTCCCACGAGCAGTACTTC. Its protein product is CASSPSGQGSHEQYF.

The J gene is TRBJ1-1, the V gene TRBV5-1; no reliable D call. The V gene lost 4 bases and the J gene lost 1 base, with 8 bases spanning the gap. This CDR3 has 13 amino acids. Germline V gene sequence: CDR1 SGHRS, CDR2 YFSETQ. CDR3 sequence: CASSVAANTEAFF. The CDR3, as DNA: TGCGCCAGCAGCGTCGCAGCGAACACTGAAGCTTTCTTT.

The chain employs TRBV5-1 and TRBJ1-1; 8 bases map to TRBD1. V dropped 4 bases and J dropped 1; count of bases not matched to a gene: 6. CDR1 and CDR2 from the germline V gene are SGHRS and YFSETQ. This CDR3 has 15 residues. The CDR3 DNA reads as TGCGCCAGCAGCCCCAGGGGGCTTAGGAACACTGAAGCTTTCTTT. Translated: CASSPRGLRNTEAFF.

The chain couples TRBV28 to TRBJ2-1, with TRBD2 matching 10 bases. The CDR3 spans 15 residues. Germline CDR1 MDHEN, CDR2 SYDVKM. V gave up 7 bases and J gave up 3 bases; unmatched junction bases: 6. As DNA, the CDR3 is TGTGCCAGCACGGTAGCGGGAGGAATCTACAATGAGCAGTTCTTC. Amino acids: CASTVAGGIYNEQFF.